The clone carrying this T cell receptor beta chain appeared once. One entry per CDR3 protein results from TCRdb running MiXCR on the RT-PCR reads. The table has about a million distinct CDR3 sequences, roughly 18% seen once. The ends were cut back, 1 base at V and 5 bases at J, with 10 bases in the middle. This CDR3 contains 14 residues. The germline CDR1 and CDR2 sequences are LGHNA and YSLEER. This sample stems from a study of patients and donors after allogeneic stem cell transplantation. The clonotype comes from a human donor who was either an allogeneic HSCT recipient or a stem cell or donor lymphocyte infusion donor (not recorded which). It is not recorded whose cells these are; they may come from a transplant donor. Sequenced: blood, either unsorted or a sorted T cell fraction (not recorded which). The chain carries TRBV4-3 and TRBJ2-3; no clear D gene. The CDR3 nucleotides read TGCGCCAGCAGCCAAGGAAAACCCAAAGATACGCAGTATTTT. Residues: CASSQGKPKDTQYF.